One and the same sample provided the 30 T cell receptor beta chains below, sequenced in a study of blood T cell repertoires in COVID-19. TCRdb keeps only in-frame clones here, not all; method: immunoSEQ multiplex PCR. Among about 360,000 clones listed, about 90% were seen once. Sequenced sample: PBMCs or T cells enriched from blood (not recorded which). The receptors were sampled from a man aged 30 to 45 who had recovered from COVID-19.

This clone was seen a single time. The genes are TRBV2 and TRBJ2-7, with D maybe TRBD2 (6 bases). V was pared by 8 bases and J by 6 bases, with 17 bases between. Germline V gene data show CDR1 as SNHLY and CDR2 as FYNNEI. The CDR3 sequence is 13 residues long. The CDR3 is CASELALGREQYF. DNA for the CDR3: TGTGCCAGCGAACTAGCCCTCGGGCGCGAGCAGTACTTC.

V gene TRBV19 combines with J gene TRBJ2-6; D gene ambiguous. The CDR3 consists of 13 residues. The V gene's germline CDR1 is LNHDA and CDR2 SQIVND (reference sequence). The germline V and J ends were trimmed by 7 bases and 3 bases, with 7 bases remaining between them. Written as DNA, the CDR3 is TGTGCCAGTACTCCCAGTGGGGCCAACGTCCTGACTTTC. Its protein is CASTPSGANVLTF.

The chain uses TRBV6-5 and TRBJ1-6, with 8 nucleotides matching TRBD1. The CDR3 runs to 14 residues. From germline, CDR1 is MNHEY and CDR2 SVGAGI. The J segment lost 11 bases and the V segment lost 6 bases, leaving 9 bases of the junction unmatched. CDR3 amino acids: CASSTDRGAAPLHF. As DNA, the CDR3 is TGTGCCAGCAGCACTGACAGGGGAGCGGCACCCCTCCACTTT.

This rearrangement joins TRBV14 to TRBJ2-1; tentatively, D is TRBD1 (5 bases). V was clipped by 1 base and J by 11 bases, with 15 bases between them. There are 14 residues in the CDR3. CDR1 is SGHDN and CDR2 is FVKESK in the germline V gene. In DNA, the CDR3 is TGTGCCAGCAGCCAAGTAACAGGTACAATGAAGCAGTTCTTC. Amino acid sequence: CASSQVTGTMKQFF.

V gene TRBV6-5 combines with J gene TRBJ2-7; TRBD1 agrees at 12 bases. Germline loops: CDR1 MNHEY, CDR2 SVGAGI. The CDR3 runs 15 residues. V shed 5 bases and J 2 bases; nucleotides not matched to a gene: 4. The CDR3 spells CASSRGDRGPYEQYF. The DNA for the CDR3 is TGTGCCAGCAGTCGAGGGGACAGGGGGCCCTACGAGCAGTACTTC.

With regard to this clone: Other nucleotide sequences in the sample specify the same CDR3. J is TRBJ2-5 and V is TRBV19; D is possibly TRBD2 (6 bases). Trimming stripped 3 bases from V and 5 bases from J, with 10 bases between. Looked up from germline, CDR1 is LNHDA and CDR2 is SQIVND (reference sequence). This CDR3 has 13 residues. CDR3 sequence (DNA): TGTGCCAGTAGTATTACGCGGGGCGAGACCCAGTACTTC. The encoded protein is CASSITRGETQYF.

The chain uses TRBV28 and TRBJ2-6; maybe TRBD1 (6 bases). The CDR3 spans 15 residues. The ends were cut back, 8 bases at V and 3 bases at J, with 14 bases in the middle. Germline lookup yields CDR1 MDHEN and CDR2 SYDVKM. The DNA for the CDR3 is TGTGCCAGCCGCCCTTGGGGGCATGGGGCCAACGTCCTGACTTTC. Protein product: CASRPWGHGANVLTF.

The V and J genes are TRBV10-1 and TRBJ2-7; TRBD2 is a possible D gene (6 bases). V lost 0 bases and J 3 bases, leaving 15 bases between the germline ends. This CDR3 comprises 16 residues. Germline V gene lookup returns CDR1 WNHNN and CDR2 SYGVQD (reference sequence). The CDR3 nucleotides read TGCGCCAGCAGTGAGTCTAGAACAGTGGGAGGCTACGAGCAGTACTTC. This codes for CASSESRTVGGYEQYF.

The CDR3 reads CASSLGSGSNTEAFF. The CDR3 nucleotides read TGTGCCAGCAGCTTAGGTTCAGGATCGAACACTGAAGCTTTCTTT. The chain has TRBV7-6 and TRBJ1-1; no reliable D call. Germline lookup yields CDR1 SGHVS and CDR2 FNYEAQ. Trimming shortened V by 1 base and J by 1 base, and 10 bases separated the two germline ends. The CDR3 spans 15 residues. Using reference TRBV7-6 and TRBJ1-1 for the parts outside the CDR3, the full variable domain is GAGVSQSPRYKVTKRGQDVALRCDPISGHVSLYWYRQALGQGPEFLTYFNYEAQQDKSGLPNDRFSAERPEGSISTLTIQRTEQRDSAMYRCASSLGSGSNTEAFFGQGTRLTVV.

CDR3 amino acids: CASSQEERGGPGTQYF. The CDR3 region has the DNA TGCGCCAGCAGCCAAGAAGAGCGGGGGGGACCGGGGACCCAGTACTTC. The chain joins TRBV4-1 to TRBJ2-5; 10 nucleotides match TRBD2. J lost 7 bases, V lost 0 bases, and 8 bases had no gene match. The CDR3 contains 16 residues. CDR1 is MGHRA and CDR2 is YSYEKL in the germline V gene.

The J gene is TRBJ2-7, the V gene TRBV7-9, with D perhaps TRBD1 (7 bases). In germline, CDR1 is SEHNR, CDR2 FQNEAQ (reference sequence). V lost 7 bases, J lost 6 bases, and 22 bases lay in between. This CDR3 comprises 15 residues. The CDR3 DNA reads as TGTGCCAGCAACTCGCGGGACAGTGGTGGGAGCGAGCAGTACTTC. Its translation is CASNSRDSGGSEQYF. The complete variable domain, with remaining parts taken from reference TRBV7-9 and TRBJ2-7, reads DTGVSQNPRHKITKRGQNVTFRCDPISEHNRLYWYRQTLGQGPEFLTYFQNEAQLEKSRLLSDRFSAERPKGSFSTLEIQRTEQGDSAMYLCASNSRDSGGSEQYFGPGTRLTVT.

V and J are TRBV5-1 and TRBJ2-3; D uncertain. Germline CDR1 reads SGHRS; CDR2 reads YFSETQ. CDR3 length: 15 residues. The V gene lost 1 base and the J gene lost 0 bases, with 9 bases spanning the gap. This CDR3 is CASSLTPTSTDTQYF. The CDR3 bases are TGCGCCAGCAGCTTGACGCCGACTAGCACAGATACGCAGTATTTT.

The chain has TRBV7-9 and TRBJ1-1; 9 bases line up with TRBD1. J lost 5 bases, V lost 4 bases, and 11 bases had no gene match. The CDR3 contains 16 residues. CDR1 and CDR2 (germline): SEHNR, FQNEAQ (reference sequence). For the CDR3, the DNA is TGTGCCAGCAGCTCCGATCCCGGGACAGGGATGACTGAAGCTTTCTTT. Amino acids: CASSSDPGTGMTEAFF.

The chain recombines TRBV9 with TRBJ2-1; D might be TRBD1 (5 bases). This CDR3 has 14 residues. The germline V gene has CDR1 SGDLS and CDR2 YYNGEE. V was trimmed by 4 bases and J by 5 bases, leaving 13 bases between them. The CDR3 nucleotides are TGTGCCAGCAGCCCCCGGGCCAGGGACAATGAGCAGTTCTTC. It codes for CASSPRARDNEQFF. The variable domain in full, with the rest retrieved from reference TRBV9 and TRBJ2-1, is DSGVTQTPKHLITATGQRVTLRCSPRSGDLSVYWYQQSLDQGLQFLIQYYNGEERAKGNILERFSAQQFPDLHSELNLSSLELGDSALYFCASSPRARDNEQFFGPGTRLTVL.

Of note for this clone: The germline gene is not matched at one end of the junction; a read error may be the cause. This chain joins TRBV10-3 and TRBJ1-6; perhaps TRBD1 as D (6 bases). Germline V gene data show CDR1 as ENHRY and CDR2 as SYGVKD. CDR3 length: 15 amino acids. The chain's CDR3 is CAITEGGSGNSPLHF. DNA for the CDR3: TGTGCCATCACTGAGGGGGGGTCGGGTAATTCACCCCTCCACTTT.

Written as DNA, the CDR3 is TGTGCCAGCAGCCCCAGGTCGGGGGGTGGTTCACCCCTCCACTTT. Its protein is CASSPRSGGGSPLHF. The J gene is TRBJ1-6, the V gene TRBV4-2; maybe TRBD1 (5 bases). The CDR3 loop spans 15 amino acids. The germline V and J ends were trimmed by 4 bases and 9 bases, with 16 bases remaining between them. The V gene's germline CDR1 is LGHNA and CDR2 YNFKEQ.

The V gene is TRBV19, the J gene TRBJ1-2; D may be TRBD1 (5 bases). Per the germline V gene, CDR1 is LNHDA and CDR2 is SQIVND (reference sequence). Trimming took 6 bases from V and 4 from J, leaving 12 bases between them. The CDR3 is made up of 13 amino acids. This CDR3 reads CASSEGVGYGYTF. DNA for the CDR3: TGTGCCAGTAGCGAAGGGGTTGGCTATGGCTACACCTTC.

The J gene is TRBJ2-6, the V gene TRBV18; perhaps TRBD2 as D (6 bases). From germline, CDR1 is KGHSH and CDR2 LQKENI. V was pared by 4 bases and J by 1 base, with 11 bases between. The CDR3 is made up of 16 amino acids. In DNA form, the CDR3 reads TGTGCCAGCTCACGCGGGGCCCCTTCTGGGGCCAACGTCCTGACTTTC. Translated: CASSRGAPSGANVLTF. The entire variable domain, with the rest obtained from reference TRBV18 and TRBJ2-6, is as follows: NAGVMQNPRHLVRRRGQEARLRCSPMKGHSHVYWYRQLPEEGLKFMVYLQKENIIDESGMPKERFSAEFPKEGPSILRIQQVVRGDSAAYFCASSRGAPSGANVLTFGAGSRLTVL.

The CDR3 DNA sequence: TGCGCCTTCCCGGGACAGGGGTCTAGCACAGATACGCAGTATTTT. Residues: CAFPGQGSSTDTQYF. The chain is built from TRBV23-1 and TRBJ2-3; TRBD1 matches 10 bases. TRBV23-1 is identified as an open reading frame with a role that is uncertain. The CDR3 length is 15 residues. Unmatched junction bases numbered 8, after V lost 11 bases and J lost 0 bases.

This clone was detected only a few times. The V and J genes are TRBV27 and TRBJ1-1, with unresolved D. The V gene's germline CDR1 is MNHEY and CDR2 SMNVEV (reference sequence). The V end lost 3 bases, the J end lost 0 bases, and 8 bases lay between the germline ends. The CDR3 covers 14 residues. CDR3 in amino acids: CASSFGGMNTEAFF. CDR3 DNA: TGTGCCAGCAGTTTTGGCGGTATGAACACTGAAGCTTTCTTT.

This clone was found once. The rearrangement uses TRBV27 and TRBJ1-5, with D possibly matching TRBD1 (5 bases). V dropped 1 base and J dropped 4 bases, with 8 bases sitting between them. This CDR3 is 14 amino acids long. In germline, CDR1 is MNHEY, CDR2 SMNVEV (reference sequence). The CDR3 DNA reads TGTGCCAGCAGTTTATTTGGGGCGAATCAGCCCCAGCATTTT. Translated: CASSLFGANQPQHF.

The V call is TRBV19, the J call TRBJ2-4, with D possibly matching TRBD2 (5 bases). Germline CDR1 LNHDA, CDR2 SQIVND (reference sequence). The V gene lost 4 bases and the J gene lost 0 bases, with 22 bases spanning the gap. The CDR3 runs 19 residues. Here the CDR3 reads CASSRVPLGSGVAKNIQYF. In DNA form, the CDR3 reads TGTGCCAGTAGTAGGGTCCCCCTGGGCTCCGGGGTAGCCAAAAACATTCAGTACTTC.

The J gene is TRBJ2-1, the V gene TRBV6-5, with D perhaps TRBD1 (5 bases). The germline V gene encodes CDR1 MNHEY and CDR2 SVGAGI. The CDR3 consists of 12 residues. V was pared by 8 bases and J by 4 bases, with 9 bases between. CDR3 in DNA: TGTGCCAGCGACAGAACGTACAATGAGCAGTTCTTC. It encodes CASDRTYNEQFF.

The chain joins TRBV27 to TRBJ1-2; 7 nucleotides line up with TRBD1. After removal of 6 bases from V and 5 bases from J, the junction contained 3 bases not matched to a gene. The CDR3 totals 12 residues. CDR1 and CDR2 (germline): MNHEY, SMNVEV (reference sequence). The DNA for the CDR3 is TGTGCCAGCAGGACAGGGTTGTATGGCTACACCTTC. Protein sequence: CASRTGLYGYTF.

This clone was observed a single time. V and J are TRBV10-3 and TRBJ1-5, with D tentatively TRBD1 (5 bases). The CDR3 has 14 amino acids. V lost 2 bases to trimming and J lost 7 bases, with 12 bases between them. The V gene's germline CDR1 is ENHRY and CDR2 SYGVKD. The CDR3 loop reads CAISEGRDGQPQHF. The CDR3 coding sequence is TGTGCCATCAGTGAGGGGAGGGACGGACAGCCCCAGCATTTT.

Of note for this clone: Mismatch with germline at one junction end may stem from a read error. CDR3 sequence (DNA): TGTGCTAGCAGCTTAGGGGCAGGCGGTGCGGGGGAGACCCAGTACTTC. Encoded protein: CASSLGAGGAGETQYF. The J gene is TRBJ2-5, the V gene TRBV7-7; a weak D match, TRBD2 (6 bases). Looked up from germline, CDR1 is SSHAT and CDR2 is FNYEAQ (reference sequence). CDR3 length equals 16 residues.

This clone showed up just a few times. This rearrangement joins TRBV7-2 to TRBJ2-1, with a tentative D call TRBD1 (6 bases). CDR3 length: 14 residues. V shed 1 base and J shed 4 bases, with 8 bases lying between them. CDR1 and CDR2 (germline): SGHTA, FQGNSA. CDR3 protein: CASSLGTVYNEQFF. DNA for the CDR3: TGTGCCAGCAGCTTAGGGACAGTTTACAATGAGCAGTTCTTC.

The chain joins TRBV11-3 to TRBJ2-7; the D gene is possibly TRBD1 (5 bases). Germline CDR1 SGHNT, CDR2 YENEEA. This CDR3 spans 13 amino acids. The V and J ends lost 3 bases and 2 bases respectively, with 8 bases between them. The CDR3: CASSLTAAYEQYF. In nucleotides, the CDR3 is TGTGCCAGCAGCTTGACAGCAGCCTACGAGCAGTACTTC.

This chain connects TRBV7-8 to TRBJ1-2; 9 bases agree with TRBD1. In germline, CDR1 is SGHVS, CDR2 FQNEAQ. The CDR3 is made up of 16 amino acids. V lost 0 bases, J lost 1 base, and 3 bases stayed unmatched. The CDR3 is CASSLAGTGYNYGYTF. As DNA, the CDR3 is TGTGCCAGCAGCTTAGCTGGGACAGGGTATAACTATGGCTACACCTTC.

CDR3 sequence: CASSLFSPPNTEAFF. CDR3 nucleotide sequence: TGCGCCAGCAGCTTGTTTAGCCCCCCTAACACTGAAGCTTTCTTT. J is TRBJ1-1 and V is TRBV5-1; D ambiguous. Germline V gives CDR1 SGHRS, CDR2 YFSETQ. V was clipped by 1 base and J by 2 bases, with 12 bases between them. There are 15 residues in the CDR3. The full variable domain, in which reference TRBV5-1 and TRBJ1-1 provide the parts outside the CDR3, is KAGVTQTPRYLIKTRGQQVTLSCSPISGHRSVSWYQQTPGQGLQFLFEYFSETQRNKGNFPGRFSGRQFSNSRSEMNVSTLELGDSALYLCASSLFSPPNTEAFFGQGTRLTVV.